This is a list of T cell receptor beta chains from one sample in a study of CD8+CD57+ T cells in acquired aplastic anemia. Each CDR3 protein gets one entry after TCRdb re-called the reads with MiXCR. Among some 190,000 distinct CDR3 sequences listed, about half were seen once. Sample: sorted CD4+, CD8+, or CD8+CD57+ T cells (not recorded which) from PBMCs. These receptors came from a human donor in good health, serving as a control. The CDR3 runs from the conserved cysteine through the conserved F or W. The D gene is left open where the match is weak. The size field is filled for only some rows; it gives once, few, many or a size class.

v_gene	abundance	d_gene	j_gene	CDR3aa	CDR3nt
TRBV4-3	many	NA	TRBJ2-7	CASSQDKRTSSYEQYF	TGCGCCAGCAGCCAAGATAAGAGGACAAGCTCCTACGAGCAGTACTTC
TRBV15	NA	TRBD2	TRBJ2-7	CATSTGTSGGAMQDF	TGTGCCACCAGCACCGGGACTAGCGGGGGGGCCATGCAAGACTTC
TRBV10-3	NA	NA	TRBJ2-1	CAISEEMGGGLNEQFF	TGTGCCATCAGTGAAGAGATGGGTGGGGGTTTGAATGAGCAGTTCTTC
TRBV19	once	NA	TRBJ1-2	CAGSIQPNYGYTF	TGTGCCGGTAGTATTCAGCCAAACTATGGCTACACCTTC
TRBV6-2/TRBV6-3	once	TRBD1	TRBJ1-1	CASRPAGGTEAFF	TGTGCCAGCAGGCCTGCAGGGGGCACTGAAGCTTTCTTT
TRBV6-9	NA	NA	TRBJ1-1	CVTPGTEAFF	TGCGTGACGCCGGGCACTGAAGCTTTCTTT
TRBV10-1	once	TRBD2	TRBJ2-3	CASSPGTRHTDTQYF	TGTGCCAGCAGTCCCGGGACTAGACACACAGATACGCAGTATTTT
TRBV6-1	many	NA	TRBJ1-5	CASSIGASQGNQPQHF	TGTGCCAGCAGCATAGGGGCCTCCCAGGGCAATCAGCCCCAGCATTTT
TRBV10-3	NA	NA	TRBJ2-1	CAISEGNNEQFF	TGTGCCATCAGTGAAGGGAACAATGAGCAGTTCTTC
TRBV9	many	TRBD2	TRBJ2-1	CASSVGLAGVSYNEQFF	TGTGCCAGCAGCGTGGGGCTAGCGGGGGTCTCCTACAATGAGCAGTTCTTC
TRBV20-1	NA	NA	TRBJ2-7	CSATGNSYEQYF	TGCAGTGCTACAGGCAACTCCTACGAGCAGTACTTC
TRBV7-7	NA	NA	TRBJ1-5	CASSLANAGVNQPQHF	TGTGCCAGCAGCTTAGCTAACGCAGGAGTGAATCAGCCCCAGCATTTT
TRBV28	many	NA	TRBJ2-7	CASLKLRPYEQYF	TGTGCCAGCCTCAAGCTTAGACCCTACGAGCAGTACTTC
TRBV9	many	NA	TRBJ2-1	CASSVDPGSGNEQFF	TGTGCCAGCAGCGTAGATCCTGGTTCGGGCAATGAGCAGTTCTTC
TRBV5-6	many	NA	TRBJ1-6	CASSLDRSNSPLHF	TGTGCCAGCAGCCTCGACAGGAGCAATTCACCCCTCCACTTT
TRBV5-4	NA	NA	TRBJ1-2	CASSQQRGRYYGYTF	TGTGCCAGCAGCCAACAGCGGGGTAGGTACTATGGCTACACCTTC
TRBV29-1	many	NA	TRBJ2-7	CSVEEQSYEQYF	TGCAGCGTTGAAGAACAGTCCTACGAGCAGTACTTC
TRBV7-2	many	NA	TRBJ2-5	CASSLANGRGQETQYF	TGTGCCAGCAGCTTAGCAAACGGCAGGGGTCAAGAGACCCAGTACTTC
TRBV18	NA	TRBD1	TRBJ2-1	CASSSKEQGSEQFF	TGTGCCAGCTCATCAAAAGAACAGGGGAGTGAGCAGTTCTTC
TRBV20-1	once	NA	TRBJ1-2	CSARPGARPYGYTF	TGCAGTGCTAGGCCCGGGGCCCGGCCTTATGGCTACACCTTC
TRBV11-2	once	NA	TRBJ2-5	CASGPTGEGQETQYF	TGTGCCAGCGGACCGACAGGGGAGGGCCAAGAGACCCAGTACTTC
TRBV6-1	many	NA	TRBJ1-1	CASSEARWARAFF	TGTGCCAGCAGTGAAGCCAGATGGGCGCGAGCTTTCTTT
TRBV4-2	many	NA	TRBJ1-5	CASSPSGDQPQHF	TGTGCCAGCAGCCCTAGCGGGGATCAGCCCCAGCATTTT
TRBV3-1	many	NA	TRBJ1-6	CASSKGGGKDSPLHF	TGTGCCAGCAGCAAAGGAGGGGGTAAGGATTCACCCCTCCACTTT
TRBV20-1	NA	NA	TRBJ1-2	CSASPQGEEVCTF	TGCAGTGCTAGTCCACAGGGAGAGGAAGTCTGCACCTTC
TRBV19	many	NA	TRBJ1-4	CASSPNGEKLFF	TGTGCCAGTAGCCCGAACGGCGAAAAACTGTTTTTT
TRBV10-3	NA	NA	TRBJ1-3	CAISSDGNTICF	TGTGCCATCAGTTCGGACGGAAACACCATATGTTTT
TRBV9	NA	NA	TRBJ1-6	CASNRADSPLHF	TGTGCCAGCAACAGGGCAGATTCACCCCTCCACTTT
TRBV29-1	NA	NA	TRBJ2-7	CSVGRDTYEQYF	TGCAGCGTTGGCAGGGACACCTACGAGCAGTACTTC
TRBV19	many	TRBD1	TRBJ1-4	CASSIAPGQGSEKLFF	TGTGCCAGTAGTATAGCACCGGGACAGGGGAGTGAAAAACTGTTTTTT
TRBV7-3	NA	TRBD1	TRBJ1-1	CASSLADRTEAFF	TGTGCCAGCAGCTTAGCGGACAGGACAGAAGCTTTCTTT
TRBV3-1	NA	TRBD1	TRBJ2-1	CAAGQGPPRDNERFF	TGTGCCGCGGGACAGGGCCCTCCTAGGGACAATGAGCGGTTCTTC
TRBV7-6	NA	NA	TRBJ2-7	CASSLVQVSYEQYF	TGTGCCAGCAGCTTAGTGCAGGTCTCCTACGAGCAGTACTTC
TRBV28	many	NA	TRBJ1-6	CASSLLGQGTSPLHF	TGTGCCAGCAGTTTATTAGGGCAGGGAACTTCACCCCTCCACTTT
TRBV10-3	NA	TRBD1	TRBJ2-2	CATGTGGVHGELFF	TGTGCCACAGGGACAGGGGGCGTCCACGGGGAGCTGTTTTTT
TRBV7-9	NA	TRBD1	TRBJ1-6	CASSFFRDRENSPLHF	TGTGCCAGCAGCTTCTTTAGGGACAGGGAGAATTCACCCCTCCACTTT
TRBV29-1	NA	NA	TRBJ2-2	CSVSTGELFF	TGCAGCGTTAGCACCGGGGAGCTGTTTTTT
TRBV4-1	NA	NA	TRBJ2-2	CASSKDWVTGELFF	TGCGCCAGCAGCAAAGATTGGGTAACCGGGGAGCTGTTTTTT
TRBV11-2	NA	TRBD2	TRBJ2-7	CASSPGREAYEQYF	TGTGCCAGCAGCCCGGGGAGGGAGGCCTACGAGCAGTACTTC
TRBV19	once	NA	TRBJ1-1	CASSRGAGLENTGAFF	TGTGCCAGTAGTCGGGGGGCAGGGTTGGAGAACACTGGAGCTTTCTTT
TRBV29-1	many	TRBD1	TRBJ1-3	CSVIQGAGNTIYF	TGCAGCGTCATACAGGGGGCTGGAAACACCATATATTTT
TRBV20-1	NA	NA	TRBJ1-2	CSASRGGAYGYTF	TGCAGTGCTAGTAGGGGGGGGGCCTATGGCTACACCTTC
TRBV6-6	few	NA	TRBJ1-4	CATTVRGRGEKLFF	TGTGCCACAACAGTTCGGGGGCGAGGTGAAAAACTGTTTTTT
TRBV3-1	many	NA	TRBJ2-7	CASSPGVSGHEQYF	TGTGCCAGCAGCCCAGGGGTAAGTGGCCACGAGCAGTACTTC
TRBV29-1	many	NA	TRBJ2-7	CSVEKGDYEQYF	TGCAGCGTTGAGAAGGGGGACTACGAGCAGTACTTC
TRBV24-1	NA	TRBD1	TRBJ1-5	CATITKQQGVGGQPQHF	TGTGCCACCATAACTAAGCAGCAGGGGGTGGGGGGTCAGCCCCAGCATTTT
TRBV27	NA	TRBD1	TRBJ1-4	CASTHRGGDEKLFF	TGTGCCAGCACACACAGGGGGGGCGATGAAAAACTGTTTTTT
TRBV3-1	NA	NA	TRBJ1-3	CASSQELVPGNTIYF	TGTGCCAGCAGCCAAGAGTTGGTCCCTGGAAACACCATATATTTT